Here is one TCR beta chain with its context. Its antigen is not known. Only in-frame clones appear in the TCRdb table, and some are missing; sequencing was by immunoSEQ multiplex PCR. In the table there are more than 550,000 clones, 92% of which are singletons. The CDR3 is 14 amino acids. Germline V lookup: CDR1 SEHNR, CDR2 FQNEAQ (reference sequence). Trimming removed 4 bases at V and 4 bases at J, with 13 bases between. This entry comes from a study of shared clonotypes between healthy human individuals. General study results and limits: Approximately 5.1% was the fraction of naive CD4 clonotypes found shared across several donors.

CD45RO negativity and positive selection for CCR7 defined naive CD8 cells, a population that excluded terminally differentiated effector memory CD45RA+ cells. The origin of this receptor is a man aged 30-40 years in good health. The chain has TRBV7-9 and TRBJ2-5, with D perhaps matching TRBD2 (6 bases). The specimen was naive CD8+ T cells sorted from blood. Here the CDR3 reads CASSSPLARETQYF. The CDR3 region has the DNA TGTGCCAGCAGCTCCCCACTAGCCCGAGAGACCCAGTACTTC.